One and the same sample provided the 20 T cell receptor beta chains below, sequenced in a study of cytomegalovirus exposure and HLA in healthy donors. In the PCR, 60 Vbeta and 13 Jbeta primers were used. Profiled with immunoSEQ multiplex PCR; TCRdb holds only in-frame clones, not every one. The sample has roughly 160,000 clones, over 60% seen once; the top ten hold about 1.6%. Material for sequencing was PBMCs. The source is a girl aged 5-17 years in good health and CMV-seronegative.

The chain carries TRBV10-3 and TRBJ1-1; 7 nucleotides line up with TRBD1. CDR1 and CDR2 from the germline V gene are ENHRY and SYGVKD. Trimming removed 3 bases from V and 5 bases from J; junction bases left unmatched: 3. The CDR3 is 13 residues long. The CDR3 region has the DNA TGTGCCATCAGTGATGCGACAGGGACTGAAGCTTTCTTT. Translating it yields CAISDATGTEAFF.

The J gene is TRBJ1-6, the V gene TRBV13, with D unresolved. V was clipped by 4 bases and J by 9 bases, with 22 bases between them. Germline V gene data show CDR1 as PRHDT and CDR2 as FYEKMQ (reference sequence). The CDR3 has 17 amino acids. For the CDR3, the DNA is TGTGCCAGCAGCTCTACTCTCTCTTTTGAGAGGTTTTCACCCCTCCACTTT. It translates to CASSSTLSFERFSPLHF.

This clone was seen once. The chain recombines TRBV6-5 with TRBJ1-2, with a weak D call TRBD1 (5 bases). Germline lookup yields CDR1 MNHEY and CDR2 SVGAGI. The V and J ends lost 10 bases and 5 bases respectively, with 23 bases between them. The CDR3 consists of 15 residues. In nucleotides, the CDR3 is TGTGCCATCACCCAGGCGACAGAGGGAGGGTATGGCTACACCTTC. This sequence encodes CAITQATEGGYGYTF.

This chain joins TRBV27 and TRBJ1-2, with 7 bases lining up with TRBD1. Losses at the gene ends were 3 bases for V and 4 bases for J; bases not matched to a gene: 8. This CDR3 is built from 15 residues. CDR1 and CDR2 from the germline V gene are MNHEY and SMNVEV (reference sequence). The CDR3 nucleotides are TGTGCCAGCAGTTTCCCGACAGGGAATTTCTATGGCTACACCTTC. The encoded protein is CASSFPTGNFYGYTF.

The CDR3 loop reads CASSLTTSGTYNEQFF. The DNA for the CDR3 is TGCGCCAGCAGCCTAACTACTAGCGGGACCTACAATGAGCAGTTCTTC. This sequence joins TRBV5-1 and TRBJ2-1, with TRBD2 matching 10 bases. Germline CDR1 and CDR2: SGHRS and YFSETQ. CDR3 length: 16 residues. After removal of 4 bases from V and 2 bases from J, the junction contained 6 bases not matched to a gene.

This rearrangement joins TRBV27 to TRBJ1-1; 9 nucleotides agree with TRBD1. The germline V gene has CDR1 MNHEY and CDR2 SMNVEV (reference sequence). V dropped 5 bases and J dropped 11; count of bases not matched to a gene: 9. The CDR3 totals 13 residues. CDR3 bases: TGTGCCAGCAGTGTGGACAGGGGCGCCTTTGCTTTCTTT. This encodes CASSVDRGAFAFF.

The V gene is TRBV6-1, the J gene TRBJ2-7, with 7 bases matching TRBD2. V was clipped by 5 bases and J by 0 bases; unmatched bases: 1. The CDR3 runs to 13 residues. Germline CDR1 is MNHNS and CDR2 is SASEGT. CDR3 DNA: TGTGCCAGCAGTCGGGGGGACTCCTACGAGCAGTACTTC. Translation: CASSRGDSYEQYF.

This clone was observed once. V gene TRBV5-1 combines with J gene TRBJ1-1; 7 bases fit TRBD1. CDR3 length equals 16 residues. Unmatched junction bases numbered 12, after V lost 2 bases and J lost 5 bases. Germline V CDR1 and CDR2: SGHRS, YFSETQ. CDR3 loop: CASSLDPGQMGTEAFF. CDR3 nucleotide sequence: TGCGCCAGCAGCTTAGATCCGGGACAGATGGGTACTGAAGCTTTCTTT. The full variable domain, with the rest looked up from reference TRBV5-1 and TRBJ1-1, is KAGVTQTPRYLIKTRGQQVTLSCSPISGHRSVSWYQQTPGQGLQFLFEYFSETQRNKGNFPGRFSGRQFSNSRSEMNVSTLELGDSALYLCASSLDPGQMGTEAFFGQGTRLTVV.

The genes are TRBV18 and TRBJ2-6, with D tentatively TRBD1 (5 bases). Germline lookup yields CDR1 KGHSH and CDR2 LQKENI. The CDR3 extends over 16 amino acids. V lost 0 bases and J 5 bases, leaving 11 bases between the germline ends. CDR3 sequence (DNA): TGTGCCAGCTCACCACCGGAGCAGGGTAGGGCCAACGTCCTGACTTTC. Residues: CASSPPEQGRANVLTF.

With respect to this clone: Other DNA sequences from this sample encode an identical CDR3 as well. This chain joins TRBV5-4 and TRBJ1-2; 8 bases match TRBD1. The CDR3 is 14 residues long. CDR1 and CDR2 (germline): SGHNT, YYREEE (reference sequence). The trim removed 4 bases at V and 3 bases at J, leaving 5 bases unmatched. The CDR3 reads CASSPTGDYYGYTF. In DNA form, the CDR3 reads TGTGCCAGCAGCCCGACAGGGGATTACTATGGCTACACCTTC. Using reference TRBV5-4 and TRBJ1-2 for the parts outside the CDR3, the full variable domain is ETGVTQSPTHLIKTRGQQVTLRCSSQSGHNTVSWYQQALGQGPQFIFQYYREEENGRGNFPPRFSGLQFPNYSSELNVNALELDDSALYLCASSPTGDYYGYTFGSGTRLTVV.

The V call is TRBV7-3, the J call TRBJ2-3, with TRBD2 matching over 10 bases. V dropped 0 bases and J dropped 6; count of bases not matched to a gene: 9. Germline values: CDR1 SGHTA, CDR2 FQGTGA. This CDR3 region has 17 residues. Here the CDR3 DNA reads TGTGCCAGCAGCTTAACGCCAGCGGGGGGGCCGAGTGATACGCAGTATTTT. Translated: CASSLTPAGGPSDTQYF.

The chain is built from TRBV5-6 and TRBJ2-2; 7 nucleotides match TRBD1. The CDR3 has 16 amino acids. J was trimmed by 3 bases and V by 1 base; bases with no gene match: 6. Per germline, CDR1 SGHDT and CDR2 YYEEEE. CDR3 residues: CASSLMGQLDTGELFF. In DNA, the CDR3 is TGTGCCAGCAGCTTGATGGGACAGTTAGACACCGGGGAGCTGTTTTTT.

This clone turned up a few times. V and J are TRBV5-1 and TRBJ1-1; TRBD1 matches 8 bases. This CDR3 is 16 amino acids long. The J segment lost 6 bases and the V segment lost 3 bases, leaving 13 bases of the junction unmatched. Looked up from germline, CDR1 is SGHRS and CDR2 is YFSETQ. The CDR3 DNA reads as TGCGCCAGCAGCTCCTTCCCGGACAGGGTAGTCGCTGAAGCTTTCTTT. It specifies CASSSFPDRVVAEAFF.

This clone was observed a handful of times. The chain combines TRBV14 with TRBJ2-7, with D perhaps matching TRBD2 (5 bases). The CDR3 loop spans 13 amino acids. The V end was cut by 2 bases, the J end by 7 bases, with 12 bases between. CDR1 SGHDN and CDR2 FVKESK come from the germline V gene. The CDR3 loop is CASSQYGSGEQYF. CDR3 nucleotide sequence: TGTGCCAGCAGCCAATATGGTTCGGGGGAGCAGTACTTC.

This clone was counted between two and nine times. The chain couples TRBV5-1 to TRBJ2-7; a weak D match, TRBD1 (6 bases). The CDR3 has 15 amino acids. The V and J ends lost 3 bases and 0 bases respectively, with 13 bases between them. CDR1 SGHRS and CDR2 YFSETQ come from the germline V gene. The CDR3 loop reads CASSWTADSSYEQYF. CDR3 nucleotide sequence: TGCGCCAGCAGCTGGACAGCGGACAGCTCCTACGAGCAGTACTTC.

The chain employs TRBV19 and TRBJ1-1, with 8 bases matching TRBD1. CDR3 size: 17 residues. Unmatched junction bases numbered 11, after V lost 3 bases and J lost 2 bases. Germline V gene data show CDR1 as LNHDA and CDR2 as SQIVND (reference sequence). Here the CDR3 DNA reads TGTGCCAGTAGTATTCCCCGAGAGTCAGGGGGCAACACTGAAGCTTTCTTT. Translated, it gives CASSIPRESGGNTEAFF. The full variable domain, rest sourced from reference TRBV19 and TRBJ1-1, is DGGITQSPKYLFRKEGQNVTLSCEQNLNHDAMYWYRQDPGQGLRLIYYSQIVNDFQKGDIAEGYSVSREKKESFPLTVTSAQKNPTAFYLCASSIPRESGGNTEAFFGQGTRLTVV.

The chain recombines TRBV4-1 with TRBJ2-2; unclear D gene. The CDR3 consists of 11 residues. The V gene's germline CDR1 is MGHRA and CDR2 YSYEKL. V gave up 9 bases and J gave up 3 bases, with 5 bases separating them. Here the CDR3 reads CASMYTGELFF. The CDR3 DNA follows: TGCGCCAGTATGTACACCGGGGAGCTGTTTTTT.

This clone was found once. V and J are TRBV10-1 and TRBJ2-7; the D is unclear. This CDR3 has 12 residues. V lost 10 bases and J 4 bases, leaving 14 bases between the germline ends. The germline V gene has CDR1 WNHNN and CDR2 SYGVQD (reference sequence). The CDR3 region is CAISNYYYEQYF. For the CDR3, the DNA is TGCGCCATCTCGAATTACTATTACGAGCAGTACTTC.

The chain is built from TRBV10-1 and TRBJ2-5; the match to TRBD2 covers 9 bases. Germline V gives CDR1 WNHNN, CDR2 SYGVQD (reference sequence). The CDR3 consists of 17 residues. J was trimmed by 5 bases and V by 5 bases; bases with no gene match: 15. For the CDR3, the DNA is TGCGCCAGCAGTTCCGGGACTAGCACGGGGGGAACGGAGACCCAGTACTTC. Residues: CASSSGTSTGGTETQYF.

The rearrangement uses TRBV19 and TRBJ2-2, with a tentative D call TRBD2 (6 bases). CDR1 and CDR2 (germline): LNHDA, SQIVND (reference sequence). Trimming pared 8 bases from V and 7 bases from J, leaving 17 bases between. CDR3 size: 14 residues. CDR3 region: CASGVPGEVGELFF. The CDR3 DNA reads TGTGCCAGTGGGGTCCCGGGGGAGGTCGGGGAGCTGTTTTTT.